A single sample is the source of the 27 T cell receptor beta chains below, sequenced in a study of T cells in Graves' hyperthyroidism and ophthalmopathy. Amplification of TCR beta CDR3 regions used RNA as the template. HTBI primers were employed in a first-round RT-PCR of the TCR CDR3. TCRdb called the multiplex PCR reads again in MiXCR, with one record for every CDR3 protein. Here the sample spans under 600,000 distinct CDR3 sequences, more than 15% being singletons. The material sequenced was blood. Receptor source: a middle-aged woman with Graves' ophthalmopathy.

This clonotype was seen a few times. This sequence joins TRBV6-1 and TRBJ1-4; the D gene is possibly TRBD1 (6 bases). The CDR3 is 14 residues long. V was trimmed by 5 bases and J by 7 bases, leaving 14 bases between them. Per the germline V gene, CDR1 is MNHNS and CDR2 is SASEGT. The CDR3 is CASSPGDIGEKLFF. For the CDR3, the DNA is TGTGCCAGCAGTCCAGGGGACATAGGTGAAAAACTGTTTTTT.

CDR3 sequence: CASTLPQGTYNEQFF. DNA for the CDR3: TGTGCCAGCACCCTCCCCCAGGGGACCTACAATGAGCAGTTCTTC. This chain joins TRBV6-1 and TRBJ2-1; tentatively, D is TRBD1 (6 bases). The length of the CDR3 is 15 residues. V lost 7 bases to trimming and J lost 2 bases, with 15 bases between them. Germline CDR1 is MNHNS and CDR2 is SASEGT.

This clonotype was detected many times. The gene calls are TRBV6-1 and TRBJ2-2, with TRBD1 as a possible D gene (5 bases). V lost 8 bases to trimming and J lost 5 bases, with 12 bases between them. The germline CDR1 and CDR2 sequences are MNHNS and SASEGT. The length of the CDR3 is 13 residues. Here the CDR3 reads CASDRTNTGELFF. The CDR3 DNA is TGTGCCAGCGATAGGACAAATACCGGGGAGCTGTTTTTT.

This clonotype has a count of ten or more. The chain is built from TRBV2 and TRBJ2-3; tentatively, D is TRBD1 (5 bases). Trimming removed 8 bases from V and 1 base from J, with 13 bases in between. CDR3 length: 14 amino acids. Germline CDR1 SNHLY, CDR2 FYNNEI. This chain's CDR3 is CASLWGRGTDTQYF. CDR3 sequence (DNA): TGTGCCAGCCTGTGGGGCAGGGGCACAGATACGCAGTATTTT.

This clonotype was counted a few times. The chain employs TRBV28 and TRBJ1-4, with 7 nucleotides matching TRBD1. CDR1 is MDHEN and CDR2 is SYDVKM in the germline V gene. This CDR3 spans 15 amino acids. Trimming at V came to 3 bases and at J to 7 bases, leaving 8 bases not matched to a gene. The chain's CDR3 is CASSFGPGGAEKLFF. DNA for the CDR3: TGTGCCAGCAGTTTTGGTCCAGGGGGAGCTGAAAAACTGTTTTTT.

There are many counts of this clonotype. The CDR3 nucleotides are TGTGCCAGCAGCTTCACAGAAGATCTAGCTTTCTTT. It is translated as CASSFTEDLAFF. The rearrangement links TRBV13 to TRBJ1-1; D gene uncertain. The CDR3 is 12 amino acids. Per the germline V gene, CDR1 is PRHDT and CDR2 is FYEKMQ (reference sequence). Trimming pared 3 bases from V and 10 bases from J, leaving 12 bases between.

This clonotype was counted only a few times. The gene calls are TRBV12-3 or TRBV12-4 and TRBJ2-5, with D perhaps TRBD2 (6 bases). The CDR3 is 15 residues long. Trimming removed 3 bases at V and 4 bases at J, with 15 bases between. The CDR3 loop reads CASSFWGTLGETQYF. The CDR3 bases are TGTGCCAGCAGTTTTTGGGGGACTCTCGGAGAGACCCAGTACTTC.

The chain combines TRBV29-1 with TRBJ2-4; 9 bases fit TRBD2. The CDR3 spans 15 residues. Germline CDR1 SQVTM, CDR2 ANQGSEA. With V trimmed by 3 bases and J by 12 bases, 15 bases remained unmatched. DNA of the CDR3: TGCAGCGTTGACCTTGCGGGGGGGCCGGAGGGGACTCAGTACTTC. The encoded protein is CSVDLAGGPEGTQYF.

This clonotype was counted only a few times. This chain joins TRBV12-3 or TRBV12-4 and TRBJ2-2, with D maybe TRBD1 (5 bases). V was clipped by 5 bases and J by 2 bases, with 21 bases between them. The CDR3 spans 18 residues. Written as DNA, the CDR3 is TGTGCCAGCAGTGCACAGCCAAAGGGGCCCATAAACACCGGGGAGCTGTTTTTT. It yields the protein CASSAQPKGPINTGELFF.

Details on this clonotype: The junction differs from germline at one of its ends, possibly a read error. The rearrangement uses TRBV7-7 and TRBJ2-3; tentatively, D is TRBD1 (6 bases). Per germline, CDR1 SSHAT and CDR2 FNYEAQ (reference sequence). The CDR3 runs to 15 residues. The CDR3 DNA is TGTGCTAGCAGCTTAGAGCCAGGGGCCACAGATACGCAGTATTTT. Its protein product is CASSLEPGATDTQYF. The full variable domain, with the rest looked up from reference TRBV7-7 and TRBJ2-3, is GAGVSQSPRYKVTKRGQDVTLRCDPISSHATLYWYQQALGQGPEFLTYFNYEAQPDKSGLPSDRFSAERPEGSISTLTIQRTEQRDSAMYRCASSLEPGATDTQYFGPGTRLTVL.

The chain uses TRBV9 and TRBJ2-6; no firm D call. CDR1 and CDR2 (germline): SGDLS, YYNGEE. The CDR3 sequence is 16 residues long. Trimming pared 2 bases from V and 4 bases from J, leaving 13 bases between. The CDR3 loop is CASSVSAGAGANVLTF. For the CDR3, the DNA is TGTGCCAGCAGCGTGTCAGCTGGTGCGGGGGCCAACGTCCTGACTTTC.

This clonotype was counted ten times or more. The V gene is TRBV10-3, the J gene TRBJ2-5; D may be TRBD2 (6 bases). The V gene lost 3 bases and the J gene lost 3 bases, with 8 bases spanning the gap. Per the germline V gene, CDR1 is ENHRY and CDR2 is SYGVKD. The CDR3 loop spans 13 amino acids. For the CDR3, the DNA is TGTGCCATCAGTGAATTAGCGGAAGAGACCCAGTACTTC. This codes for CAISELAEETQYF.

The chain has TRBV10-3 and TRBJ2-1, with D possibly TRBD1 on 6 matching bases. Trimming cost V 5 bases and J 4 bases, with 15 bases left between them. CDR3 length: 15 amino acids. CDR1 and CDR2 (germline): ENHRY, SYGVKD. CDR3 sequence reads: CAISKQGGRYNEQFF. The CDR3 DNA follows: TGTGCCATCAGTAAACAGGGTGGAAGGTACAATGAGCAGTTCTTC.

CDR3 amino acids: CASSPNPTGLQETQYF. The CDR3 DNA follows: TGTGCCAGCAGCCCAAATCCGACAGGGCTCCAAGAGACCCAGTACTTC. The V gene is TRBV7-9, the J gene TRBJ2-5; 7 bases are shared with TRBD1. This CDR3 contains 16 residues. The V and J ends lost 5 bases and 1 base, in that order; junction bases with no gene match: 10. From germline, CDR1 is SEHNR and CDR2 FQNEAQ (reference sequence).

This clonotype was counted between two and nine times. V and J are TRBV7-3 and TRBJ2-1, with a possible D match to TRBD1 (6 bases). The CDR3 has 13 amino acids. Germline V gene sequence: CDR1 SGHTA, CDR2 FQGTGA. Trimming stripped 5 bases from V and 3 bases from J, with 8 bases between. The CDR3 coding sequence is TGTGCCAGCAGCCGGGACAACTACAATGAGCAGTTCTTC. Its protein product is CASSRDNYNEQFF.

In regard to this clonotype: This sequence may be a read error, since a much larger clone differs from it by one base. The CDR3 does not close with the conserved phenylalanine or tryptophan, likely indicating a read error. This rearrangement joins TRBV2 to TRBJ2-1; 9 bases are a match to TRBD2. CDR1 SNHLY and CDR2 FYNNEI come from the germline V gene. The CDR3 spans 15 residues. V dropped 6 bases and J dropped 8; count of bases not matched to a gene: 11. The CDR3 DNA reads as TGTGCCAGCAGGGGCGGGAGGGCCAGGTTGGATGAGCAGTTCCTC. As protein: CASRGGRARLDEQFL.

This clonotype was detected many times. CDR3 residues: CASSDPRGGAEAFF. DNA for the CDR3: TGTGCCAGCAGTGACCCCAGGGGGGGGGCTGAAGCTTTCTTT. V is TRBV2 and J is TRBJ1-1; TRBD1 matches at 7 bases. The CDR3 extends over 14 amino acids. Per germline, CDR1 SNHLY and CDR2 FYNNEI. V lost 3 bases and J lost 6; bases outside the gene matches: 7.

This clonotype was seen repeatedly, ten times or more. V is TRBV12-3 or TRBV12-4 and J is TRBJ1-2; D may be TRBD1 (6 bases). This CDR3 region has 13 residues. V was trimmed by 6 bases and J by 3 bases, leaving 11 bases between them. CDR3 DNA: TGTGCCAGCAGCTTGGGGGGCGACTATGGCTACACCTTC. This translates into CASSLGGDYGYTF.

The sample holds many counts of this clonotype. The chain has TRBV13 and TRBJ2-2; weak D call: TRBD2 (6 bases). The CDR3 has 16 amino acids. The V gene's germline CDR1 is PRHDT and CDR2 FYEKMQ (reference sequence). The V and J ends lost 1 base and 3 bases respectively, with 12 bases between them. DNA for the CDR3: TGTGCCAGCAGCTTAGTTAGCGGTGCGCACACCGGGGAGCTGTTTTTT. Its protein product is CASSLVSGAHTGELFF.

The J gene is TRBJ1-1, the V gene TRBV11-2; D is uncertain. CDR3 length: 16 amino acids. From germline, CDR1 is SGHAT and CDR2 FQNNGV. V shed 4 bases and J shed 0 bases, with 15 bases lying between them. CDR3 loop: CASSSVETLMNTEAFF. CDR3 DNA: TGTGCCAGCAGCTCAGTGGAGACCCTTATGAACACTGAAGCTTTCTTT.

This clonotype was detected a few times. The rearrangement uses TRBV11-1 and TRBJ1-1; the D is unclear. Germline V gene sequence: CDR1 SGHAT, CDR2 FQDESV (reference sequence). The CDR3 is made up of 13 amino acids. V was cut by 5 bases and J by 8 bases, with 15 bases left in between. The chain's CDR3 is CASSTRTYGEAFF. The CDR3 DNA reads TGTGCCAGCAGCACTCGGACCTATGGGGAAGCTTTCTTT.

This clonotype showed up many times. The gene calls are TRBV15 and TRBJ2-5; 10 nucleotides align to TRBD2. The CDR3 contains 15 residues. With 3 bases clipped from V and 5 bases from J, the junction kept 6 bases outside the gene matches. Germline CDR1 is LNHNV and CDR2 is YYDKDF (reference sequence). This chain's CDR3 is CATSRKAGGLETQYF. The CDR3 nucleotides read TGTGCCACCAGCAGGAAAGCGGGGGGGCTTGAGACCCAGTACTTC.

This clonotype was picked up many times. The rearrangement uses TRBV29-1 and TRBJ1-5; TRBD1 agrees at 10 bases. In germline, CDR1 is SQVTM, CDR2 ANQGSEA. The trim removed 4 bases at V and 7 bases at J, leaving 7 bases unmatched. The length of the CDR3 is 14 residues. CDR3 sequence (DNA): TGCAGCGTTGGGGGGACAGGGGACACACAGCCCCAGCATTTT. Translating gives CSVGGTGDTQPQHF. Full variable domain (remainder filled in from reference TRBV29-1 and TRBJ1-5): SAVISQKPSRDICQRGTSLTIQCQVDSQVTMMFWYRQQPGQSLTLIATANQGSEATYESGFVIDKFPISRPNLTFSTLTVSNMSPEDSSIYLCSVGGTGDTQPQHFGDGTRLSIL.

V usage is TRBV6-1 and J usage is TRBJ2-7; D gene unclear. Germline CDR1 reads MNHNS; CDR2 reads SASEGT. This CDR3 contains 10 residues. Trimming took off 6 bases at V and 7 bases at J, with 7 bases between the two ends. CDR3 nucleotides: TGTGCCAGCAGGAGACCTGAGCAGTACTTC. This translates into CASRRPEQYF.

The chain couples TRBV6-5 to TRBJ1-1, with D hard to call. V dropped 2 bases and J dropped 3 bases, with 10 bases sitting between them. Germline lookup yields CDR1 MNHEY and CDR2 SVGAGI. The CDR3 totals 14 residues. The CDR3 sequence is CASSYGISHTEAFF. CDR3 DNA sequence: TGTGCCAGCAGTTACGGTATTTCCCACACTGAAGCTTTCTTT.

This clonotype was observed a handful of times. This may stem from a read error, because a much larger clone lies one nucleotide away. The V and J genes are TRBV5-6 and TRBJ1-1; no clear D gene. CDR3 length: 13 residues. Germline CDR1 and CDR2: SGHDT and YYEEEE. As DNA, the CDR3 is TGTGCCAGCAGCGCGACCCTGAACACTAAAGCTTTCTTT. Its protein is CASSATLNTKAFF.

This clonotype was recorded many times. This sequence joins TRBV6-1 and TRBJ2-5; D not resolved. This CDR3 is 13 amino acids long. V was trimmed by 7 bases and J by 3 bases, leaving 12 bases between them. The germline CDR1 and CDR2 sequences are MNHNS and SASEGT. The CDR3 loop is CASTGSSKETQYF. In DNA form, the CDR3 reads TGTGCCAGCACAGGCAGCTCGAAAGAGACCCAGTACTTC.